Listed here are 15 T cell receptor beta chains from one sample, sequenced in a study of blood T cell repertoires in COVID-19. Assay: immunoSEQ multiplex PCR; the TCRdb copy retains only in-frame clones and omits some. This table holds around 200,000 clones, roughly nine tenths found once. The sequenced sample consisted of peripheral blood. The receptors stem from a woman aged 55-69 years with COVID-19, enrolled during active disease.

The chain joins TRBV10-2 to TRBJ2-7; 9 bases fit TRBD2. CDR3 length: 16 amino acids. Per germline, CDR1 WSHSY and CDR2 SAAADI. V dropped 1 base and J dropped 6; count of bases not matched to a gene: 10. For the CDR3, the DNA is TGCGCCAGCAGTGAGTGGATTAGCGGGAGAGCGTCCGAGCAGTACTTC. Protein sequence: CASSEWISGRASEQYF.

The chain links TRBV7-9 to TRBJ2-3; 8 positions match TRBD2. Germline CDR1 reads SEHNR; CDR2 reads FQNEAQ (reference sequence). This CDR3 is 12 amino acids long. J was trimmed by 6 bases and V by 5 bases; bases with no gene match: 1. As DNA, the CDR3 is TGTGCCAGCAGCCCGGGAGGGGATACGCAGTATTTT. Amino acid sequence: CASSPGGDTQYF.

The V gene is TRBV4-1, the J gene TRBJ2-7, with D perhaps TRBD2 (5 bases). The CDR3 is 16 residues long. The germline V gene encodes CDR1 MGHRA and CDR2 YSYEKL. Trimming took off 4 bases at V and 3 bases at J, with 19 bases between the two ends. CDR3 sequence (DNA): TGCGCCAGCAGCCTCGGAATTCCGGGAACCCTCTACGAGCAGTACTTC. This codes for CASSLGIPGTLYEQYF.

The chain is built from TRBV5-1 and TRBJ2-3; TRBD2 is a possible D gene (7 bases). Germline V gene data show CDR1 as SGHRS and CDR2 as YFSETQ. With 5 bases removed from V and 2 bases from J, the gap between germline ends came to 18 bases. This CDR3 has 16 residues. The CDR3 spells CASSRLGRGHTDTQYF. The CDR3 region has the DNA TGCGCCAGCAGTCGACTGGGGCGGGGGCACACAGATACGCAGTATTTT.

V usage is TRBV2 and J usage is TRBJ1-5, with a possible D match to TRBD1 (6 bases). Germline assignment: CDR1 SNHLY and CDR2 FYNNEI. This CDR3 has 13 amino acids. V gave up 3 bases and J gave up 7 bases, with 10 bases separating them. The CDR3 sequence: CASSESGEQPQHF. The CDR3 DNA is TGTGCCAGCAGTGAGTCAGGGGAGCAGCCCCAGCATTTT.

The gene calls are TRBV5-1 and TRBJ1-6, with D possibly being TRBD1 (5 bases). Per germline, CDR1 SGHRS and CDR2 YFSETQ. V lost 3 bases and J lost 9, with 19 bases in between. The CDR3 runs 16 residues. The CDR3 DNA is TGCGCCAGCAGCTCAGGAGTGGGGCCCCTAGGTTCACCCCTCCACTTT. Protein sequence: CASSSGVGPLGSPLHF.

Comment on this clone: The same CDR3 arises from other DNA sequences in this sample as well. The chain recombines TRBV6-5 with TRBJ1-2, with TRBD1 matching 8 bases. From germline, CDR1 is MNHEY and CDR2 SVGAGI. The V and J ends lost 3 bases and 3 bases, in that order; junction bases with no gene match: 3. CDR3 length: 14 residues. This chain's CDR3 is CASSYGQGYYGYTF. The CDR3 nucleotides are TGTGCCAGCAGTTATGGACAGGGATACTATGGCTACACCTTC.

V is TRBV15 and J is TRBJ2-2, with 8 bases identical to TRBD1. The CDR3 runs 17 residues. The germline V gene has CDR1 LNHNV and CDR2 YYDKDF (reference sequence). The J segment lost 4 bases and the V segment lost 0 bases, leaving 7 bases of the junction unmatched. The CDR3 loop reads CATSREGRGRGTGELFF. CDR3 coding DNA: TGTGCCACCAGCAGAGAGGGCAGGGGGCGCGGCACCGGGGAGCTGTTTTTT.

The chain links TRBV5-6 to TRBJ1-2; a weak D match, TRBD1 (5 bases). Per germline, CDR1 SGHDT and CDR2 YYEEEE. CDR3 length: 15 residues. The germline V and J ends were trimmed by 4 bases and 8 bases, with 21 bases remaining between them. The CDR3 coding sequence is TGTGCCAGCAGCCTGATCGGACCTCCCCGGGGGGGCTACACCTTC. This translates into CASSLIGPPRGGYTF. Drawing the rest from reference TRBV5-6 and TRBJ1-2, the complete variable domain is DAGVTQSPTHLIKTRGQQVTLRCSPKSGHDTVSWYQQALGQGPQFIFQYYEEEERQRGNFPDRFSGHQFPNYSSELNVNALLLGDSALYLCASSLIGPPRGGYTFGSGTRLTVV.

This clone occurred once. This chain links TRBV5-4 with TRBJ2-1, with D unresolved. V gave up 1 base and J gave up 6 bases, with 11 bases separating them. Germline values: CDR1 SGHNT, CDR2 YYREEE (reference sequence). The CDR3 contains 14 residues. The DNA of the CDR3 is TGTGCCAGCAGCTTGTTGAGACTGCCCAATGAGCAGTTCTTC. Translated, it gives CASSLLRLPNEQFF.

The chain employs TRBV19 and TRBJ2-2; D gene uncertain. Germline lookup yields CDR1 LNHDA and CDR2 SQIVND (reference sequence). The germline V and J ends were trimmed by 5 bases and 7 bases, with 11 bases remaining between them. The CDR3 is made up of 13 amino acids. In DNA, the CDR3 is TGTGCCAGTAGTCCCCGTCCGAGCGGGGAGCTGTTTTTT. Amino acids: CASSPRPSGELFF.

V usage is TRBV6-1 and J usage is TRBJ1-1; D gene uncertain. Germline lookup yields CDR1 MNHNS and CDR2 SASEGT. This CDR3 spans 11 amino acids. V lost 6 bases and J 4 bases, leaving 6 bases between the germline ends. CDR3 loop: CASSRGTEAFF. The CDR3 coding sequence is TGTGCCAGCAGCCGAGGCACTGAAGCTTTCTTT.

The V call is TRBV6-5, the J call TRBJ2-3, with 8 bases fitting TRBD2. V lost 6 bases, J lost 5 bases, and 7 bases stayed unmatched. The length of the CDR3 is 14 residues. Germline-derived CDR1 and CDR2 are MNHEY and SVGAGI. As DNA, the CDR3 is TGTGCCAGCAGACCCGGGAGGGCCCTAGATACGCAGTATTTT. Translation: CASRPGRALDTQYF.

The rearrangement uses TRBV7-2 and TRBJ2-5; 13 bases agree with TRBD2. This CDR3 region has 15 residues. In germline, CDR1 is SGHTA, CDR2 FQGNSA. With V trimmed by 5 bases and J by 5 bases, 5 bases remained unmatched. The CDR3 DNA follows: TGTGCCAGCAGCCAATGGACTAGCGGGAGTGAGACCCAGTACTTC. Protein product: CASSQWTSGSETQYF.

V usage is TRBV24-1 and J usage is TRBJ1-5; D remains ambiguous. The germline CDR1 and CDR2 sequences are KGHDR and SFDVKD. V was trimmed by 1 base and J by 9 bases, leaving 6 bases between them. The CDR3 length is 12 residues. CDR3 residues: CATSDLGLPQHF. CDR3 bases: TGTGCCACCAGTGATTTAGGACTGCCCCAGCATTTT.